The T cell receptor (beta chain) under discussion was sequenced for a study of T cell changes during pregnancy in multiple sclerosis. Sequencing was performed with immunoSEQ multiplex PCR; in TCRdb, only in-frame clones are kept and a portion is missing. The sample holds around 69,000 clones; about 92% are singletons and the top ten take around 2.5%. Germline V gene sequence: CDR1 SGHAT, CDR2 FQNNGV. This CDR3 has 14 amino acids. V gave up 6 bases and J gave up 7 bases; unmatched junction bases: 7. The chain carries TRBV11-2 and TRBJ2-7; 12 positions agree with TRBD2. The TCR sequence derives from a female donor with multiple sclerosis, enrolled in a pregnancy study. Sample: peripheral blood, taken in the first trimester of pregnancy. DNA for the CDR3: TGTGCCAGCAGTCCGACTAGCGGGAGAGGAGAGCAGTACTTC. Translation: CASSPTSGRGEQYF.